The rows below give T cell receptor beta chains drawn from one sample of a study of graft-versus-host responses after intestinal transplantation. The assay was immunoSEQ multiplex PCR, and TCRdb's table has in-frame clones only and misses some. The table lists around 100,000 clones, more than 75% of them singletons, with 0.85% to 1% in the top ten. The antigens these receptors bind are not known. The specimen was unstimulated CD4+ T cells sorted from spleen or lymph node cells, collected before transplant. These TCRs come from a human donor who was the organ donor for an intestinal transplant. Both conserved end residues are part of each CDR3. Fields, in order: clone size, J gene, D gene, V gene, CDR3 DNA, CDR3 protein. The D gene is left open where the match is weak. For some rows the clone size is stated as once, few or many, or as a class when expanded; others skip it.

>few|TRBJ1-6|.|TRBV19
TGTGCCAGTAGTATTACGGGAACCGAAGGACCCCTCCACTTT
CASSITGTEGPLHF
>.|TRBJ1-5|TRBD1|TRBV19
TGTGCCAGTAGTACCAGAAGGGGGCTGAACTTGAATCAGCCCCAGCATTTT
CASSTRRGLNLNQPQHF
>.|TRBJ2-7|.|TRBV19
TGTGCCACCGCTTTGGCAGGTGGGACCTACGAGCAGTACTTC
CATALAGGTYEQYF
>.|TRBJ1-2|.|TRBV5-4
TGTGCCAGCACCCGGATCACGGGGGACAACTATGGCTACACCTTC
CASTRITGDNYGYTF
>.|TRBJ2-5|.|TRBV7-2
TGTGCCAGCAGCCCTTCGATTTACAGCCAAGAGACCCAGTACTTC
CASSPSIYSQETQYF
>.|TRBJ1-4|.|TRBV4-1
TGCGCCAGCAGCCCACCGGGGCAGGGAGAGTTTAAGGGTCGGGAAAAACTGTTTTTT
CASSPPGQGEFKGREKLFF
>.|TRBJ1-3|TRBD1|TRBV5-6
TGTGCCAGCAGCACCTGGACAGGATGGATCTCTGGAAACACCATATATTTT
CASSTWTGWISGNTIYF
>.|TRBJ2-3|.|TRBV7-3
TGTGCCAGCAGCGCCCAGGCGAGGAGCACAGATACGCAGTATTTT
CASSAQARSTDTQYF
>.|TRBJ1-2|TRBD1|TRBV4-1
TGCGCCAGCAGCCAAGACCGGGACAGGTATATCTATGGCTACACCTTC
CASSQDRDRYIYGYTF
>.|TRBJ2-7|.|TRBV5-1
TGCGCCAGCAGCCCTGGAAGCCTTTCCTACGAGCAGTACTTC
CASSPGSLSYEQYF
>.|TRBJ1-1|.|TRBV18
TGTGCCAGCTCACCCCCTCAGGGGAGAGTGAACACTGAAGCTTTCTTT
CASSPPQGRVNTEAFF
>.|TRBJ1-1|.|TRBV30
TGTGCCTGGAGTGTACGCAGTACTGCAACGGCTTTCTTT
CAWSVRSTATAFF
>.|TRBJ1-5|.|TRBV28
TGTGCCAGCCGAAGATTGAGGGCGCAGAACAATCAGCCCCAGCATTTT
CASRRLRAQNNQPQHF
>.|TRBJ1-6|TRBD1|TRBV30
TGTGCCTGGAGCCTACGACCTCCGGGACAGCGAAATTCACCCCTCCACTTT
CAWSLRPPGQRNSPLHF
>.|TRBJ1-1|.|TRBV7-2
TGTGCCAGCAGCTTAGCGGGGTCAGGGAAGAACACTGAAGCTTTCTTT
CASSLAGSGKNTEAFF
>.|TRBJ1-5|TRBD1|TRBV6-6
TGTGCCAGCAGAGGGGGCTCCAATCAGCCCCAGCATTTT
CASRGGSNQPQHF
>.|TRBJ2-5|.|TRBV19
TGTGCCAGTAGTAGCTGGTCTAGAAAAGAGACCCAGTACTTC
CASSSWSRKETQYF